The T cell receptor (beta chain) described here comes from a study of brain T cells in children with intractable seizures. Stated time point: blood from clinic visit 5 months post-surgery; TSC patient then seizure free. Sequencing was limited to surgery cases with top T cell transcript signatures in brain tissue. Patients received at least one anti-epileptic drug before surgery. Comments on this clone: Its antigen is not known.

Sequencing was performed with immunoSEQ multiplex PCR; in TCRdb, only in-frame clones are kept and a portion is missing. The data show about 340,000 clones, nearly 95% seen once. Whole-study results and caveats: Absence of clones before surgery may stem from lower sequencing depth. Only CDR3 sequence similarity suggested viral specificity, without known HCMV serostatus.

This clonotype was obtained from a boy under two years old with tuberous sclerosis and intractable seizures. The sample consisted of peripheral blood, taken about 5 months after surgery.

The CDR3 sequence is CASSLAGGIYEQYF. CDR3 nucleotide sequence: TGCGCCAGCAGCTTAGCGGGAGGCATCTACGAGCAGTACTTC. V and J are TRBV5-1 and TRBJ2-7; TRBD2 matches at 9 bases. The trim removed 2 bases at V and 3 bases at J, leaving 3 bases unmatched. The CDR3 extends over 14 amino acids. CDR1 is SGHRS, CDR2 YFSETQ, per germline.